The rows below give T cell receptor beta chains drawn from one sample of a study of PD-1 and CTLA-4 blockade in melanoma. Measured with immunoSEQ multiplex PCR; TCRdb has only the in-frame clones, and not every one. The table records almost 30,000 clones, approximately 88% of them present only once. The input for sequencing was CD8+ T cells from peripheral blood, taken before anti-PD-1 treatment. The source of these receptors is a human donor with melanoma. CDR3s include the opening cysteine and the closing phenylalanine or tryptophan. The order of the fields is clone size, J gene, V gene, D gene, CDR3 protein, CDR3 DNA. A D gene is named only where the DNA matches it firmly. The size field is filled for only some rows; it gives once, few, many or a size class.

>.|TRBJ2-2|TRBV6-4|.
CASSASPDTGELFF
TGTGCCAGCAGTGCCAGCCCCGACACCGGGGAGCTGTTTTTT
>.|TRBJ1-6|TRBV27|TRBD1
CASSLSPGGRMRWSPLHF
TGTGCCAGCAGTTTATCCCCAGGGGGCAGAATGAGATGGAGCCCCCTCCACTTT
>.|TRBJ1-1|TRBV19|.
CASSIGLTAEAFF
TGTGCCAGTAGTATAGGTCTGACGGCAGAAGCTTTCTTT
>.|TRBJ1-5|TRBV2|.
CASSLNGGDSNQPQHF
TGTGCCAGCAGCCTTAACGGGGGGGATAGCAATCAGCCCCAGCATTTT
>.|TRBJ1-1|TRBV6-6|.
CASSQGRMNAEAFF
TGTGCCAGCAGTCAGGGACGGATGAACGCTGAAGCTTTCTTT
>.|TRBJ1-5|TRBV28|TRBD1
CASSPLAGTGAFNQPQHF
TGTGCCAGCAGTCCGTTGGCGGGGACAGGGGCGTTCAATCAGCCCCAGCATTTT
>.|TRBJ2-7|TRBV5-8|.
CASSWQKREQYF
TGTGCCAGCAGCTGGCAGAAAAGGGAGCAGTACTTC
>.|TRBJ1-1|TRBV27|.
CASGGGSSTEAFF
TGTGCCAGCGGAGGAGGCAGCTCCACTGAAGCTTTCTTT
>once|TRBJ1-1|TRBV5-4|.
CASSQGPEDTEAFF
TGTGCCAGCAGCCAGGGACCGGAGGACACTGAAGCTTTCTTT
>.|TRBJ1-1|TRBV5-4|TRBD1
CASSLEDRAATEAFF
TGTGCCAGCAGCTTGGAGGACAGGGCGGCCACTGAAGCTTTCTTT
>.|TRBJ2-1|TRBV5-1|TRBD2
CASSGANNEQFF
TGCGCTTCGAGCGGGGCCAACAATGAGCAGTTCTTC
>.|TRBJ2-2|TRBV5-4|TRBD1
CASSSTDRTNTGELFF
TGTGCCAGCAGCTCGACGGACAGGACGAACACCGGGGAGCTGTTTTTT
>once|TRBJ1-5|TRBV27|TRBD1
CASSPDRDNQPQHF
TGTGCCAGCAGCCCGGACAGGGACAATCAGCCCCAGCATTTT
>few|TRBJ1-1|TRBV6-1|TRBD1
CASSEEWRGQVEAFF
TGTGCCAGCAGTGAGGAGTGGAGGGGGCAAGTTGAAGCTTTCTTT
>once|TRBJ1-2|TRBV21-1|.
CASSHRDSGYTF
TGTGCCAGCAGCCACAGGGATTCGGGCTACACCTTC
>.|TRBJ2-3|TRBV15|.
CATSRSWGTDTQYF
TGTGCCACCAGCAGATCCTGGGGCACAGATACGCAGTATTTT
>.|TRBJ1-1|TRBV6-5|.
CASSIKEGTEAFF
TGTGCCAGCAGCATAAAGGAGGGGACTGAAGCTTTCTTT
>.|TRBJ2-2|TRBV27|.
CASSLTDQNTGELFF
TGTGCCAGCAGTTTGACGGACCAGAACACCGGGGAGCTGTTTTTT
>.|TRBJ2-7|TRBV18|.
CASSGTIYEQYF
TGTGCCAGCTCCGGGACAATCTACGAGCAGTACTTC
>.|TRBJ2-5|TRBV28|TRBD1
CASSLPTPDRGRDMETQYF
TGTGCCAGCAGTTTGCCGACCCCGGACAGGGGGCGCGATATGGAGACCCAGTACTTC
>.|TRBJ1-2|TRBV6-5|TRBD1
CASSDRQGARGYTF
TGTGCCAGCAGCGATCGACAGGGGGCAAGGGGCTACACCTTC
>.|TRBJ1-2|TRBV6-1|TRBD1
CASSEGTGGAYGYTF
TGTGCCAGCAGTGAGGGGACAGGGGGCGCCTATGGCTACACCTTC
>.|TRBJ1-4|TRBV6-5|TRBD1
CASSYSGQINEKLFF
TGTGCCAGCAGTTACTCGGGACAGATTAATGAAAAACTGTTTTTT
>.|TRBJ2-1|TRBV19|TRBD2
CASSYLAGGYNEQFF
TGTGCCAGTAGTTACTTAGCGGGGGGCTACAATGAGCAGTTCTTC
>once|TRBJ1-1|TRBV7-3|.
CASSLTSRDGDEAFF
TGTGCCAGCAGCTTAACAAGCCGGGACGGCGATGAAGCTTTCTTT
>.|TRBJ1-5|TRBV6-5|TRBD1
CASRPIRDSLWPQHF
TGTGCCAGCAGGCCAATCCGGGACAGCCTTTGGCCCCAGCATTTT
>.|TRBJ1-1|TRBV12-3/TRBV12-4|.
CASSPVGKREAFF
TGTGCCAGCAGTCCCGTGGGTAAACGTGAAGCTTTCTTT
>.|TRBJ1-5|TRBV2|.
CASSEGQGQVQPQHF
TGTGCCAGCAGTGAAGGGCAGGGGCAGGTTCAGCCCCAGCATTTT
>.|TRBJ1-4|TRBV7-9|.
CASSFDRKGEKLFF
TGTGCCAGCAGCTTTGACAGGAAGGGGGAAAAACTGTTTTTT
>.|TRBJ2-2|TRBV29-1|.
CSVEETGSSNTGELFF
TGCAGCGTTGAAGAAACCGGGAGTTCAAACACCGGGGAGCTGTTTTTT
>.|TRBJ2-3|TRBV7-8|.
CASSSGTFRDTQYF
TGTGCCAGCAGCTCCGGGACATTCAGAGATACGCAGTATTTT
>.|TRBJ1-5|TRBV19|TRBD1
CASSTGTGDNQPQHF
TGTGCCAGTAGTACAGGGACAGGGGACAATCAGCCCCAGCATTTT
>.|TRBJ1-4|TRBV4-1|.
CASSQVEVVEATNEKLFF
TGCGCCAGCAGCCAAGTGGAGGTGGTGGAGGCAACTAATGAAAAACTGTTTTTT
>.|TRBJ2-7|TRBV30|TRBD2
CAWSVLGTSGYEQYF
TGTGCCTGGAGTGTACTCGGGACTAGCGGATACGAGCAGTACTTC
>.|TRBJ2-7|TRBV27|.
CASSLSEVYEQYF
TGTGCCAGCAGTTTATCGGAGGTCTACGAGCAGTACTTC
>.|TRBJ1-1|TRBV19|.
CASSIWGLNTEAFF
TGTGCCAGTAGTATTTGGGGCCTGAACACTGAAGCTTTCTTT
>.|TRBJ2-7|TRBV28|TRBD2
CASSPGLAGEQYF
TGTGCCAGCAGCCCGGGACTAGCGGGCGAGCAGTACTTC
>.|TRBJ2-7|TRBV5-1|TRBD1
CASSLERTGGELSYEQYF
TGCGCCAGCAGCTTGGAGAGGACAGGGGGTGAACTCTCCTACGAGCAGTACTTC
>.|TRBJ1-1|TRBV9|.
CASSAQGRGNTEAFF
TGTGCCAGCAGCGCACAGGGTAGGGGAAACACTGAAGCTTTCTTT
>.|TRBJ1-2|TRBV13|.
CASSLRVGVGGYTF
TGTGCCAGCAGCCTGAGGGTGGGGGTAGGAGGCTACACCTTC
>.|TRBJ1-3|TRBV4-2|.
CASSPDGNTIYF
TGTGCCAGCAGCCCAGATGGAAACACCATATATTTT
>.|TRBJ1-1|TRBV9|.
CASSVVGAGGEAFF
TGTGCCAGCAGCGTAGTGGGGGCCGGAGGTGAAGCTTTCTTT
>.|TRBJ2-2|TRBV7-3|.
CASSPQSGMAVNTGELFF
TGTGCCAGCAGCCCGCAAAGTGGGATGGCGGTAAACACCGGGGAGCTGTTTTTT
>few|TRBJ1-5|TRBV28|.
CASSLVRRNQPQHF
TGTGCCAGCAGTTTAGTCCGACGGAATCAGCCCCAGCATTTT
>few|TRBJ1-1|TRBV6-5|TRBD1
CASIGQGTEGAFF
TGTGCCAGCATCGGACAGGGCACCGAGGGGGCTTTCTTT
>.|TRBJ2-3|TRBV24-1|TRBD2
CATSDVTSGDTDTQYF
TGTGCCACCAGTGACGTTACTAGCGGGGACACAGATACGCAGTATTTT
>.|TRBJ2-1|TRBV4-2|.
CASSSGTNEQFF
TGTGCCAGCAGCTCTGGGACCAATGAGCAGTTCTTC
>.|TRBJ2-7|TRBV29-1|TRBD1
CSVATGTGGGEQYF
TGCAGCGTCGCGACCGGGACAGGGGGCGGGGAGCAGTACTTC
>once|TRBJ2-3|TRBV27|.
CASKGVGDTQYF
TGTGCCAGCAAAGGGGTTGGAGATACGCAGTATTTT
>once|TRBJ2-7|TRBV12-3/TRBV12-4|.
CASAAGSSYEQYF
TGTGCCAGCGCGGCAGGGAGCTCCTACGAGCAGTACTTC
>.|TRBJ2-7|TRBV19|TRBD2
CASSILADSYEQYF
TGTGCCAGTAGTATACTAGCGGACTCCTACGAGCAGTACTTC
>.|TRBJ1-1|TRBV10-3|TRBD1
CAISEPGQGSTEAFF
TGTGCCATCAGTGAGCCAGGACAGGGTAGCACTGAAGCTTTCTTT
>.|TRBJ1-1|TRBV12-3/TRBV12-4|.
CASSGPVWAFF
TGTGCCAGCAGCGGGCCTGTTTGGGCTTTCTTT